Presented here are 15 T cell receptor beta chains from one specimen sequenced in a study of T cell responses to AZD1222 COVID-19 vaccine. Generated by immunoSEQ multiplex PCR, the TCRdb table keeps only in-frame clones and is missing some. The sample holds 150,000 to 200,000 clones; approximately 93% are singletons and the top ten take 3.5% to 4.5%. The sequencing used peripheral blood, collected on day 0 of AZD1222 vaccination. These receptors were collected from an adult in good health.

This chain joins TRBV6-2 or TRBV6-3 and TRBJ2-7; D not certain. Trimming took off 5 bases at V and 6 bases at J, with 11 bases between the two ends. This CDR3 is built from 12 residues. CDR1 and CDR2 (germline): MNHEY, SVGEGT. The CDR3 sequence: CASSLRATEQYF. The CDR3 coding sequence is TGTGCCAGCAGTCTACGGGCGACCGAGCAGTACTTC.

This chain uses TRBV7-9 with TRBJ1-2; no definite D call. The germline CDR1 and CDR2 sequences are SEHNR and FQNEAQ (reference sequence). The CDR3 is 13 amino acids. Trimming pared 2 bases from V and 3 bases from J, leaving 7 bases between. The CDR3 nucleotides read TGTGCCAGCAGCTTATCAGGAGACTATGGCTACACCTTC. Translation gives CASSLSGDYGYTF.

The gene calls are TRBV9 and TRBJ2-1; 8 nucleotides agree with TRBD2. Germline V gene data show CDR1 as SGDLS and CDR2 as YYNGEE. The length of the CDR3 is 15 residues. The trim removed 0 bases at V and 3 bases at J, leaving 2 bases unmatched. CDR3: CASSVDSGIYNEQFF. DNA of the CDR3: TGTGCCAGCAGCGTAGATAGCGGGATCTACAATGAGCAGTTCTTC.

The V and J genes are TRBV10-1 and TRBJ1-1, with 10 bases aligning to TRBD1. Germline V gives CDR1 WNHNN, CDR2 SYGVQD (reference sequence). The ends lost 8 bases at V and 5 bases at J; junction bases unmatched: 5. CDR3 size: 13 residues. CDR3 nucleotide sequence: TGCGCCAGCTGGGGGGACAGGGGAACTGAAGCTTTCTTT. Translated: CASWGDRGTEAFF.

The chain is built from TRBV10-2 and TRBJ1-1; TRBD1 is a possible D gene (6 bases). This CDR3 region has 15 residues. Between the trimmed V and J ends, which lost 0 bases and 6 bases, there was a span of 14 bases. Germline CDR1 reads WSHSY; CDR2 reads SAAADI. This chain's CDR3 is CASSESPGGQAEAFF. CDR3 coding DNA: TGCGCCAGCAGTGAGTCCCCCGGGGGCCAGGCTGAAGCTTTCTTT.

This rearrangement joins TRBV18 to TRBJ2-3; the match to TRBD2 covers 12 bases. The CDR3 spans 18 residues. Germline lookup yields CDR1 KGHSH and CDR2 LQKENI. Unmatched junction bases numbered 8, after V lost 2 bases and J lost 2 bases. CDR3 nucleotides: TGTGCCAGCTCACCATATCAGACTAGCGGGGGACCCACAGATACGCAGTATTTT. It codes for CASSPYQTSGGPTDTQYF.

The chain has TRBV19 and TRBJ2-4; D is uncertain. Deletions cut 5 bases from V and 5 bases from J, with 16 bases between. Germline V gene lookup returns CDR1 LNHDA and CDR2 SQIVND (reference sequence). CDR3 length equals 15 residues. The CDR3 region has the DNA TGTGCCAGTAGTCCGTATAGACCCCCCGAAAACATTCAGTACTTC. It encodes CASSPYRPPENIQYF.

V usage is TRBV5-1 and J usage is TRBJ2-7; no clear D gene. V lost 3 bases, J lost 0 bases, and 13 bases lay in between. This CDR3 contains 15 residues. Germline lookup yields CDR1 SGHRS and CDR2 YFSETQ. The CDR3 nucleotides are TGCGCCAGCAGCTATATTGCGGCGGACTCCTACGAGCAGTACTTC. Its translation is CASSYIAADSYEQYF.

The rearrangement joins TRBV7-9 to TRBJ1-2, with no clear D. Between the trimmed V and J ends, which lost 8 bases and 5 bases, there was a span of 9 bases. The CDR3 sequence is 11 residues long. Germline-derived CDR1 and CDR2 are SEHNR and FQNEAQ (reference sequence). This CDR3 reads CASERMYGYTF. The CDR3 DNA reads TGTGCCAGCGAGAGGATGTATGGCTACACCTTC.

This chain uses TRBV9 with TRBJ2-1; 7 nucleotides line up with TRBD2. CDR1 and CDR2 from the germline V gene are SGDLS and YYNGEE. This CDR3 is built from 15 residues. The V and J ends lost 5 bases and 3 bases, in that order; junction bases with no gene match: 8. The CDR3 region has the DNA TGTGCCAGCAGTGACAGCGGGGTCATCTACAATGAGCAGTTCTTC. It translates to CASSDSGVIYNEQFF.

The rearrangement joins TRBV11-1 to TRBJ1-2; the D gene is possibly TRBD1 (6 bases). CDR3 size: 14 residues. Trimming removed 5 bases at V and 2 bases at J, with 12 bases between. Germline CDR1 SGHAT, CDR2 FQDESV (reference sequence). CDR3 region: CASSARTDNYGYTF. The CDR3 coding sequence is TGTGCCAGCAGCGCCAGGACAGACAACTATGGCTACACCTTC.

The rearrangement uses TRBV2 and TRBJ1-6; TRBD1 aligns across 10 bases. Unmatched junction bases numbered 8, after V lost 9 bases and J lost 0 bases. Germline V gene lookup returns CDR1 SNHLY and CDR2 FYNNEI. This CDR3 contains 17 residues. CDR3 protein: CARKTGQGSSYNSPLHF. The CDR3 DNA reads as TGTGCCAGAAAAACGGGACAGGGGAGCTCCTATAATTCACCCCTCCACTTT.

V usage is TRBV5-1 and J usage is TRBJ1-2; D is uncertain. Trimming left V 0 bases short and J 5 bases short, with 14 bases between. CDR3 length: 15 residues. In germline, CDR1 is SGHRS, CDR2 YFSETQ. In nucleotides, the CDR3 is TGCGCCAGCAGCTTGGTAGGAGTAACATATTATGGCTACACCTTC. This codes for CASSLVGVTYYGYTF.

V and J are TRBV7-9 and TRBJ2-3; TRBD2 agrees at 13 bases. With V trimmed by 4 bases and J by 4 bases, 5 bases remained unmatched. The V gene's germline CDR1 is SEHNR and CDR2 FQNEAQ (reference sequence). CDR3 length: 16 amino acids. The CDR3 coding sequence is TGTGCCAGCAGCTGGGGGACTAGCGGGGCGCCAGATACGCAGTATTTT. This encodes CASSWGTSGAPDTQYF.

The V call is TRBV4-1, the J call TRBJ2-1; the match to TRBD2 covers 9 bases. The ends lost 1 base at V and 6 bases at J; junction bases unmatched: 7. Germline CDR1 is MGHRA and CDR2 is YSYEKL. This CDR3 contains 16 residues. For the CDR3, the DNA is TGCGCCAGCAGCCAAGGCGTCCTAGCGGGACCCAATGAGCAGTTCTTC. It encodes CASSQGVLAGPNEQFF.